The rows below give T cell receptor beta chains drawn from one sample of a study of OX40 agonist ivuxolimab in advanced cancers. Profiling relied on immunoSEQ multiplex PCR, and the TCRdb table lists in-frame clones only, not all of them. The sample carries about 59,000 clones, approximately 87% recorded once. Specimen: CD4+ or CD8+ T cells sorted from blood, collected in a trial of the OX40 agonist ivuxolimab. The origin of the receptors is an adult with an advanced solid tumor such as melanoma, head and neck, liver or kidney cancer. Each CDR3 is given with its conserved first and last residue.

>TRBJ2-7|TRBV5-1
CASSLVVPGQGIGIYEQYF
>TRBJ1-5|TRBV5-5
CASSFYGESNQPQHF
>TRBJ2-7|TRBV6-1
CASIPGTPTYEQYF
>TRBJ2-3|TRBV5-1
CASSPGTRSLTDTQYF
>TRBJ1-5|TRBV7-2
CASSLGPGGNQPQHF
>TRBJ2-5|TRBV2
CASSAGGRETQYF
>TRBJ1-1|TRBV6-1
CASSPGTGGTEAFF
>TRBJ2-3|TRBV7-2
CASSSQAGSGSADTQYF
>TRBJ1-1|TRBV18
CASSPLIPRGRGTEAFF
>TRBJ2-6|TRBV9
CASSVGRVSGANVLTF
>TRBJ2-5|TRBV9
CASSPRGIQETQYF
>TRBJ2-1|TRBV4-3
CASSQEARNEQFF
>TRBJ1-5|TRBV28
CASSTLTVNQPQHF
>TRBJ2-1|TRBV19
CASSRLAGVYNEQFF
>TRBJ2-7|TRBV27
CASSTAYEQYF
>TRBJ2-3|TRBV10-3
CAISVGGGNTDTQYF
>TRBJ1-1|TRBV6-5
CASSPPGRNTEAFF
>TRBJ1-2|TRBV6-1
CASSETGRRGYTF
>-|TRBV29-1
CSASYPKGEWFTELFF
>TRBJ1-3|TRBV7-7
CASSFYPRGTLDKNTIYF
>TRBJ1-1|TRBV18
CASSRGERNTEAFF
>TRBJ1-2|TRBV9
CASSVAQGRGYTF
>TRBJ1-6|TRBV18
CASSPEQVNSPLHF
>TRBJ2-6|TRBV11-2
CASRRGHDSGANVLTF
>TRBJ1-6|TRBV7-8
CASSLAHSPLHF
>TRBJ2-7|TRBV5-1
CASSLEAGRVYEQYF